This T cell receptor (beta chain) derives from a study of control samples from healthy donors and cancer patients. The data were produced by immunoSEQ multiplex PCR, yet TCRdb's version contains in-frame clones alone and is incomplete. The table lists 65,000 to 70,000 clones, around 84% of them singletons. The germline V and J ends were trimmed by 2 bases and 5 bases, with 12 bases remaining between them. CDR1 and CDR2 from the germline V gene are MDHEN and SYDVKM. The CDR3 extends over 14 amino acids. This TCR derives from a woman in her forties or fifties with lung cancer. The chain recombines TRBV28 with TRBJ2-5; D ambiguous. Specimen: PBMCs. In DNA, the CDR3 is TGTGCCAGCAGTTTAGGTGGGGAAAGCGAGACCCAGTACTTC. Amino acid sequence: CASSLGGESETQYF.